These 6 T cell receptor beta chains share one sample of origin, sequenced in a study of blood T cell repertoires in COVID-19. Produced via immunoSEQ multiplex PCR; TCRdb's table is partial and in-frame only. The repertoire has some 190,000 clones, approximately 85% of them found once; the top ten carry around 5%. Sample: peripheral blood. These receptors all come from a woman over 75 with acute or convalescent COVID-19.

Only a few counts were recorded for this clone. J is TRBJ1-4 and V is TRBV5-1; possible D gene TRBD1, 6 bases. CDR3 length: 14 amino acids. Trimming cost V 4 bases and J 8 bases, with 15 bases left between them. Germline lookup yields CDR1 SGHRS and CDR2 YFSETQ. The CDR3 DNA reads TGCGCCAGCAGCAGCGTGGGGACACAAGAAAAACTGTTTTTT. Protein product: CASSSVGTQEKLFF.

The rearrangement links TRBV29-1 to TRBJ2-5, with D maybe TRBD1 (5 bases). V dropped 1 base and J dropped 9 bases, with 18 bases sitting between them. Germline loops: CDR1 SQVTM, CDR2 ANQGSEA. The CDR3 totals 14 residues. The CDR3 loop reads CSVEVWGSNKAQYF. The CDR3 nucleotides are TGCAGCGTTGAAGTGTGGGGCAGTAATAAGGCCCAGTACTTC.

The CDR3 sequence is CASSLSVTAGKAFF. For the CDR3, the DNA is TGTGCCAGCAGTTTATCTGTAACAGCGGGAAAAGCTTTCTTT. The chain carries TRBV28 and TRBJ1-1; D is unclear. The V and J ends lost 1 base and 9 bases respectively, with 15 bases between them. Germline CDR1 reads MDHEN; CDR2 reads SYDVKM. The CDR3 is 14 residues long.

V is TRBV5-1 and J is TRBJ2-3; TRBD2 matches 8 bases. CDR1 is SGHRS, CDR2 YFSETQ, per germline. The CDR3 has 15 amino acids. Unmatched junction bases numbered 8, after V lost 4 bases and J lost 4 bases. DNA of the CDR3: TGCGCCAGCAGCCTGGTGGTAGCGGGACCAGATACGCAGTATTTT. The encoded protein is CASSLVVAGPDTQYF.

The CDR3 region is CASSNSPGTGTGANVLTF. The CDR3 DNA follows: TGTGCCAGCAGCAATAGTCCCGGGACAGGGACCGGGGCCAACGTCCTGACTTTC. The chain joins TRBV27 to TRBJ2-6, with TRBD1 identical over 9 bases. The germline V gene has CDR1 MNHEY and CDR2 SMNVEV (reference sequence). The V and J ends lost 6 bases and 4 bases, in that order; junction bases with no gene match: 13. This CDR3 is 18 amino acids long.

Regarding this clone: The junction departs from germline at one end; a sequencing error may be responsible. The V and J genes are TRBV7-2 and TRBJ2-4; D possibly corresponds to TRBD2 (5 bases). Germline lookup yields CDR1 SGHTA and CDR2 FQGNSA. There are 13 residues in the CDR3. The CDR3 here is CASSLEVWTPLTF. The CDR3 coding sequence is TGTGCCAGCAGCTTAGAAGTTTGGACTCCTTTAACCTTC.